This TCR beta chain was identified in a study of blood T cell repertoires in COVID-19. In this sample, this clone turned up once. Assay used: immunoSEQ multiplex PCR; TCRdb lists only in-frame clones, some missing. The sample contains some 290,000 clones, about nine tenths of which appear only once. Germline V gene lookup returns CDR1 WNHNN and CDR2 SYGVQD (reference sequence). This CDR3 spans 15 amino acids. J lost 1 base, V lost 3 bases, and 2 bases had no gene match. The TCR comes from a woman between 25 and 40 years old with COVID-19, enrolled during active disease. The V call is TRBV10-1, the J call TRBJ2-4, with TRBD2 matching 8 bases. Input material: peripheral blood. For the CDR3, the DNA is TGCGCCAGCAGTGACGAGCGGGGGGCCAAAAACATTCAGTACTTC. This encodes CASSDERGAKNIQYF.